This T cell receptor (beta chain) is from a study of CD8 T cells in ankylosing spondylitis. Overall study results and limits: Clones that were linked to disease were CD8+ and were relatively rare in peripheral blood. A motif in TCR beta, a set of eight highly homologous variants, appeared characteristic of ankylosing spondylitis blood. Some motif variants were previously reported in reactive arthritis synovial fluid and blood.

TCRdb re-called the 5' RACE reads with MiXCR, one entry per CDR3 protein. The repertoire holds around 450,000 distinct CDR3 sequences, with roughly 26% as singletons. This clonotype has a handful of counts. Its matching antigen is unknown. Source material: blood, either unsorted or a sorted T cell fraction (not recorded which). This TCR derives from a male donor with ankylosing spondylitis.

CDR3 residues: CSVAVGLASTDTQYF. The CDR3 region has the DNA TGCAGCGTGGCCGTGGGACTAGCTAGCACAGATACGCAGTATTTT. V and J are TRBV29-1 and TRBJ2-3; TRBD2 matches 9 bases. CDR3 length: 15 amino acids. Germline lookup yields CDR1 SQVTM and CDR2 ANQGSEA. The V and J ends lost 6 bases and 0 bases, in that order; junction bases with no gene match: 7.